This T cell receptor beta chain is from a study of blood T cell repertoires in COVID-19. On the study more broadly: In each case, the material was cDNA or gDNA derived from T cells, B-cell-depleted T cells, or PBMCs.

Participants spanned ages about 18 to 100 years and resided in roughly 22 US areas. Cohort allocation depended upon clinical history that participants reported. V dropped 2 bases and J dropped 3 bases, with 14 bases sitting between them. The CDR3 contains 15 residues. CDR1 SNHLY and CDR2 FYNNEI come from the germline V gene. Sequencing used immunoSEQ multiplex PCR; TCRdb keeps in-frame clones, though not all of them. The sample has about 250,000 clones, 65% to 90% seen once. Sequencing was carried out using PBMCs or T cells enriched from blood (not recorded which). This chain connects TRBV2 to TRBJ2-7; possible D gene TRBD2, 5 bases. The receptor's source is a woman between 45 and 65 years old with acute COVID-19. CDR3 in DNA: TGTGCCAGCAGTGAAATTGCTTGGGAGCGCTACGAGCAGTACTTC. Translating it yields CASSEIAWERYEQYF. The full variable domain, completed using reference TRBV2 and TRBJ2-7, is EPEVTQTPSHQVTQMGQEVILRCVPISNHLYFYWYRQILGQKVEFLVSFYNNEISEKSEIFDDQFSVERPDGSNFTLKIRSTKLEDSAMYFCASSEIAWERYEQYFGPGTRLTVT.